This TCR beta chain was sequenced in a study of shared clonotypes between healthy human individuals. In the study overall: A donor's plate count was three for CD4 naive and three for CD4 memory; CD8 naive had two and CD8 memory one. Whole-study findings and limits: Naive subsets typically showed greater estimated richness than memory subsets.

Evenly divided among several immunoSEQ plates was the genomic DNA of each subset. Per sorted-subset replicate PCR, input was 150 to 250 ng DNA, representing about 30,000 T cell genomes. The method was immunoSEQ multiplex PCR; TCRdb's version includes in-frame clones alone and lacks a portion of them. Altogether 600,000 to 700,000 clones are present, about 80% being singletons, with the ten largest covering around 1.7%. The CDR3 is made up of 15 amino acids. Germline V CDR1 and CDR2: SGHRS, YFSETQ. The germline V and J ends were trimmed by 0 bases and 4 bases, with 11 bases remaining between them. This clone was seen a few times. Its target is not known. The same CDR3 also results from other DNA sequences found in this sample.

This clonotype was sampled from a woman in her twenties or thirties in good health. The rearrangement links TRBV5-1 to TRBJ2-1; D remains unclear. Specimen: memory CD4+ T cells sorted from blood. Subset specified: CD45RA-negative fraction. The CDR3 reads CASSLDSVGYNEQFF. The CDR3 DNA is TGCGCCAGCAGCTTGGATTCAGTTGGGTACAATGAGCAGTTCTTC.